This TCR beta chain stems from a study of graft-versus-host responses after intestinal transplantation. Concerning this clone itself: What it binds is not known.

Data came from immunoSEQ multiplex PCR; TCRdb stores just in-frame clones and leaves some out. This table holds 90,000 to 130,000 clones, 93% found once. The receptor was derived from a human donor who was the organ donor for an intestinal transplant. The specimen was unstimulated CD8+ T cells sorted from spleen or lymph node cells, collected before transplant.

CDR3 sequence: CASSIASGSEQYF. The CDR3 DNA is TGTGCCAGTAGTATAGCTAGCGGGAGCGAGCAGTACTTC. The chain employs TRBV19 and TRBJ2-7, with 10 bases matching TRBD2. CDR1 LNHDA and CDR2 SQIVND come from the germline V gene (reference sequence). The CDR3 length is 13 residues. Losses at the gene ends were 1 base for V and 6 bases for J; bases not matched to a gene: 0.